The 25 T cell receptor beta chains reported below all come from one sample, sequenced in a study of immune heterogeneity within non-small cell lung tumors (dated by TCRdb to the late 2010s). Genomic DNA extracted from bulk tumor tissue served as TCR template, with around 600 ng gDNA amplified per sample. During surgery, several biopsies were collected from each primary tumor and placed as far from one another as possible within the tumor mass. The study cohort was described as untreated, and patients were newly diagnosed NSCLC cases undergoing curative surgery. Sequencer: HiSeq X Ten. A multiplex PCR system amplified the TCR beta CDR3 region, with a first 10-cycle round using 32 V-gene forward and 13 J-gene reverse primers. The raw public data were reprocessed by TCRdb itself: fastp quality trimming at Q25, MiXCR clonotype calling, in-frame beta chains only. Merged by CDR3 protein, the rows form single entries marked with the most common genes and DNA. In all, the sample holds 10,000 to 15,000 distinct CDR3 sequences, and roughly 22% of those were seen once. The ten largest make up under 5.5% of the sample.

The specimen was lung tumor tissue. Receptors were obtained from a man between 60 and 70 years old with non-small cell lung cancer.

In its sample, this clonotype was seen a few times. The rearrangement uses TRBV6-2 or TRBV6-3 and TRBJ2-2; D gene unclear. This CDR3 is built from 12 residues. The germline V and J ends were trimmed by 8 bases and 11 bases, with 15 bases remaining between them. Germline loops: CDR1 MNHEY, CDR2 SVGEGT. The CDR3 nucleotides read TGTGCCAGCTCTCCACTCGGCGGAGAGCTGTTTTTT. Translated: CASSPLGGELFF.

On this clonotype: This is likely a read error, given that the CDR3 carries no conserved phenylalanine or tryptophan at its end. This chain connects TRBV9 to TRBJ2-7; D may be TRBD1 (5 bases). CDR3 length: 15 residues. Looked up from germline, CDR1 is SGDLS and CDR2 is YYNGEE. The V and J ends lost 0 bases and 0 bases respectively, with 10 bases between them. The CDR3 nucleotides read TGTGCCAGCAGCGTAGGGGGCGAAGTCTCCTACGAGCAGTACCTC. Its translation: CASSVGGEVSYEQYL.

This clonotype showed up just a few times. The chain employs TRBV4-1 and TRBJ2-3, with D perhaps given as TRBD1 or TRBD2 (5 bases each). This CDR3 is built from 14 residues. Germline assignment: CDR1 MGHRA and CDR2 YSYEKL. V gave up 4 bases and J gave up 2 bases, with 10 bases separating them. Written as DNA, the CDR3 is TGCGCCAGCAGCCCCGGGGCGAACACAGATACGCAGTATTTT. Residues: CASSPGANTDTQYF.

This clonotype showed up many times. V and J are TRBV19 and TRBJ1-6; TRBD1 matches 9 bases. CDR1 is LNHDA and CDR2 is SQIVND in the germline V gene (reference sequence). The J segment lost 9 bases and the V segment lost 2 bases, leaving 8 bases of the junction unmatched. This CDR3 comprises 16 residues. The CDR3 reads CASSIKSGTGSSPLHF. The CDR3 DNA follows: TGTGCCAGTAGTATAAAATCCGGGACAGGGAGTTCACCCCTCCACTTT.

Details on this clonotype: A much larger clone differs from this one at a single base, so this may be a read error. This chain links TRBV9 with TRBJ2-7; D is perhaps TRBD2 (5 bases). CDR3 length: 15 residues. The germline CDR1 and CDR2 sequences are SGDLS and YYNGEE. The CDR3 DNA is TGTGCCGGCAGCGTATCCGCGGGTTACTCCTACGAGCAGTACTTC. Its translation: CAGSVSAGYSYEQYF.

Points on this clonotype: A much larger clone lies a single base off, so this may be a read error. The chain recombines TRBV30 with TRBJ2-3, with TRBD2 matching over 9 bases. CDR1 GTSNPN and CDR2 SVGIG come from the germline V gene (reference sequence). The CDR3 totals 16 residues. This CDR3 reads CDWMRGSGSFTDTQYF. DNA of the CDR3: TGTGACTGGATGAGGGGTAGCGGGAGCTTCACAGATACGCAGTATTTT. The full variable domain, rest sourced from reference TRBV30 and TRBJ2-3, is SQTIHQWPATLVQPVGSPLSLECTVEGTSNPNLYWYRQAAGRGLQLLFYSVGIGQISSEVPQNLSASRPQDRQFILSSKKLLLSDSGFYLCDWMRGSGSFTDTQYFGPGTRLTVL.

The rearrangement links TRBV28 to TRBJ1-1; D is undetermined. CDR3 length: 14 residues. V shed 6 bases and J shed 1 base, with 12 bases lying between them. The germline V gene encodes CDR1 MDHEN and CDR2 SYDVKM. CDR3 in amino acids: CASRFGRGNTEAFF. In nucleotides, the CDR3 is TGTGCCAGCAGGTTTGGACGAGGGAACACTGAAGCTTTCTTT.

A note on this clonotype: A single base separates this from a much larger clone, so it may be a read error. The chain links TRBV11-3 to TRBJ2-5; D remains ambiguous. Germline-derived CDR1 and CDR2 are SGHNT and YENEEA. CDR3 size: 14 residues. Trimming pared 1 base from V and 5 bases from J, leaving 11 bases between. CDR3 bases: TGTGCCAGCAGCTTAGGTGGGTTGACGGAGACCCAGTACTTC. This sequence encodes CASSLGGLTETQYF.

The rearrangement joins TRBV30 to TRBJ1-5; D unresolved. Germline CDR1 reads GTSNPN; CDR2 reads SVGIG (reference sequence). The CDR3 runs to 13 residues. The DNA for the CDR3 is TGTGTCGTTGAATCGGATAGCAATCAGCCCCAGCATTTT. This translates into CVVESDSNQPQHF.

This clonotype came up a few times. At one boundary the junction diverges from the germline segment, which might be a read error. This rearrangement joins TRBV24-1 to TRBJ2-1; the match to TRBD2 covers 10 bases. Germline V lookup: CDR1 KGHDR, CDR2 SFDVKD. The CDR3 consists of 16 residues. The CDR3 nucleotides read TGTGCCGCCAGTGATTTCCGGACTAGCGGAAACAATGAGCAGTTCTTC. Translation: CAASDFRTSGNNEQFF.

The chain has TRBV12-3 or TRBV12-4 and TRBJ2-5; TRBD1 or TRBD2 may be the D gene (5 bases each). This CDR3 is built from 16 residues. V was cut by 7 bases and J by 5 bases, with 23 bases left in between. Here the CDR3 reads CASTQEKGRWGETQYF. The DNA of the CDR3 is TGTGCCAGCACCCAAGAAAAGGGACGCTGGGGGGAGACCCAGTACTTC.

The chain links TRBV10-2 to TRBJ2-2; TRBD2 matches at 12 bases. The CDR3 contains 16 residues. V trimming: 7 bases; J trimming: 5 bases; junction bases outside the gene matches: 8. The germline V gene has CDR1 WSHSY and CDR2 SAAADI. CDR3: CASTRLAGDRTGELFF. The CDR3 DNA reads TGCGCCAGCACCCGACTAGCGGGAGACCGAACCGGGGAGCTGTTTTTT.

Sample share makes this clonotype medium-sized. The chain carries TRBV5-8 and TRBJ2-7, with 7 bases identical to TRBD1. The CDR3 contains 12 residues. Germline values: CDR1 SGHTS, CDR2 YDEGEE. Trimming took 9 bases from V and 6 from J; bases not matched to a gene: 9. The CDR3 bases are TGTGCCACTAGACAGGGCCCCACCGAGCAGTACTTC. Its protein is CATRQGPTEQYF.

This clonotype was seen at least ten times. The chain carries TRBV30 and TRBJ1-4, with a weak D call TRBD1 (6 bases). Germline V gene lookup returns CDR1 GTSNPN and CDR2 SVGIG (reference sequence). The CDR3 is made up of 14 amino acids. Trimming removed 2 bases at V and 6 bases at J, with 13 bases between. CDR3 DNA sequence: TGTGCCTGGAGTTCGACGACAGGCTATGAAAAACTGTTTTTT. Protein: CAWSSTTGYEKLFF.

By frequency in the sample, this clonotype is medium-sized. The chain recombines TRBV20-1 with TRBJ1-2, with 8 bases identical to TRBD1. Germline CDR1 DFQATT, CDR2 SNEGSKA (reference sequence). V lost 5 bases to trimming and J lost 4 bases; unmatched junction nucleotides: 6. This CDR3 has 13 residues. CDR3 region: CSAGRQGFYGYTF. The CDR3 region has the DNA TGCAGTGCTGGACGACAGGGGTTCTATGGCTACACCTTC.

The DNA of the CDR3 is TGTGCCATTTCGCGGGATACGCACGGGGAGCTGTTTTTT. Amino acids: CAISRDTHGELFF. J is TRBJ2-2 and V is TRBV7-9, with D perhaps TRBD2 (6 bases). Deletions cut 10 bases from V and 7 bases from J, with 16 bases between. Germline V gene sequence: CDR1 SEHNR, CDR2 FQNEAQ (reference sequence). There are 13 residues in the CDR3.

This clonotype was observed a handful of times. This rearrangement joins TRBV6-5 to TRBJ2-7, with a tentative D call TRBD1 (5 bases). The CDR3 is 17 residues long. CDR1 MNHEY and CDR2 SVGAGI come from the germline V gene. Trimming cost V 4 bases and J 5 bases, with 24 bases left between them. As DNA, the CDR3 is TGTGCCAGCAGTTCCGGCTTTGGGGCGATTACAGGAAACGAGCAGTACTTC. It translates to CASSSGFGAITGNEQYF.

This clonotype was recorded a few times. V and J are TRBV28 and TRBJ2-7; D perhaps matches TRBD2 (6 bases). The CDR3 extends over 14 amino acids. The ends were cut back, 7 bases at V and 5 bases at J, with 18 bases in the middle. Germline CDR1 MDHEN, CDR2 SYDVKM. CDR3 amino acids: CASNLGGETDEQYF. In DNA form, the CDR3 reads TGTGCCAGCAATTTGGGCGGGGAGACGGACGAGCAGTACTTC.

For this clonotype: A much larger clone sits a single nucleotide away, making a read error possible. The chain carries TRBV5-1 and TRBJ1-2; 8 nucleotides align to TRBD1. Germline V gene data show CDR1 as SGHRS and CDR2 as YFSETQ. This CDR3 is 15 amino acids long. The CDR3 protein is CAISTSGQGAGGYTF. Here the CDR3 DNA reads TGCGCCATCAGCACGTCGGGCCAGGGGGCAGGGGGCTACACCTTC.

This clonotype was counted between two and nine times. This chain connects TRBV20-1 to TRBJ2-2; 11 bases map to TRBD2. Looked up from germline, CDR1 is DFQATT and CDR2 is SNEGSKA (reference sequence). The CDR3 consists of 16 residues. J lost 5 bases, V lost 6 bases, and 11 bases had no gene match. The CDR3 nucleotides read TGCAGTGCCTATCCACTAGCGGGAGTTTGGACCGGGGAGCTGTTTTTT. Residues: CSAYPLAGVWTGELFF.

The chain is built from TRBV19 and TRBJ2-5; 8 bases align to TRBD1. Germline CDR1 is LNHDA and CDR2 is SQIVND (reference sequence). V lost 4 bases and J lost 5; bases outside the gene matches: 3. The CDR3 spans 13 residues. CDR3: CASSRTGYETQYF. The CDR3 DNA reads TGTGCCAGTAGTAGGACAGGGTACGAGACCCAGTACTTC.

The CDR3 nucleotides are TGCGCCAGCAGCCAAGATGCAGGCCCAGCGAACAATGAGCAGTTCTTC. This encodes CASSQDAGPANNEQFF. This rearrangement joins TRBV4-1 to TRBJ2-1, with D unclear. V was shortened by 0 bases and J by 5 bases, with 14 bases between the two germline ends. The CDR3 runs to 16 residues. Germline V gene data show CDR1 as MGHRA and CDR2 as YSYEKL.

This clonotype is termed medium-sized. The chain carries TRBV20-1 and TRBJ2-7; 9 nucleotides match TRBD1. This CDR3 contains 14 residues. With V trimmed by 6 bases and J by 5 bases, 11 bases remained unmatched. Germline V gene data show CDR1 as DFQATT and CDR2 as SNEGSKA (reference sequence). The CDR3 DNA is TGCAGTGCCTCGACAGGGGGAGGTGGCAACGAGCAGTACTTC. Residues: CSASTGGGGNEQYF.

The chain combines TRBV19 with TRBJ2-3; D perhaps matches TRBD2 (6 bases). CDR3 size: 16 residues. CDR1 and CDR2 from the germline V gene are LNHDA and SQIVND (reference sequence). Trimming took 4 bases from V and 6 from J, leaving 20 bases between them. The CDR3 sequence is CASSTGGAGAYDTQYF. The CDR3 DNA sequence: TGTGCCAGTAGTACCGGGGGAGCAGGAGCATATGATACGCAGTATTTT.

This clonotype rates as medium-sized. This chain joins TRBV28 and TRBJ1-2, with D possibly TRBD1 on 5 matching bases. This CDR3 region has 17 residues. Germline V CDR1 and CDR2: MDHEN, SYDVKM. With 4 bases removed from V and 2 bases from J, the gap between germline ends came to 20 bases. The CDR3 loop reads CASSSTAGGVSNYGYTF. For the CDR3, the DNA is TGTGCCAGCAGTTCTACCGCCGGGGGTGTATCGAACTATGGCTACACCTTC.